The subject of this entry is one T cell receptor beta chain. Its antigen is unidentified. V shed 2 bases, J shed 6 bases, and the junction held 3 bases outside the gene matches. Looked up from germline, CDR1 is MNHNS and CDR2 is SASEGT. The CDR3 spans 14 residues. TCRdb's copy holds only in-frame clones and misses some; the assay was immunoSEQ multiplex PCR. The data show roughly 14,000 clones, with under 80% seen just once and less than 20% held by the top ten. Before the COVID-19 pandemic, during about 2010-2018, CD4+ T cells were taken from unexposed donors. CD4+ T cells were isolated from the cells after 10 days of culture. Unexposed-donor CD4+ T cells were probed with SARS-CoV-2 S/N and four cold-coronavirus spikes, cells permitting. On days 3 and 7, cultures got half fresh IL-2 medium. The entry originates in a study of CD4 T cells in relation to SARS-CoV-2 and coronaviruses. Study in general: Controls used an HIV-1 Nef peptide pool or no peptide.

The chain uses TRBV6-1 and TRBJ2-7; 11 nucleotides agree with TRBD1. The sequence was collected from a human donor in good health. Sample: CD4+ T cells from PBMCs, cultured in vitro. CDR3 in DNA: TGTGCCAGCAGTGAACCGGGACAGGGGGGCGAGCAGTACTTC. Its protein product is CASSEPGQGGEQYF.